The TCR beta chain under discussion was sequenced for a study of cytomegalovirus exposure and HLA in healthy donors. Study context: Unique TCRs numbering some 80 million, obtained from HLA-typed donors, made up an early data release.

Study-level points and caveats: Most sequenced TCRs were rare (though some public TCRs occurred in many donors). Analysis was performed later, and it showed HLA-associated TCR beta chains to be more clonally expanded than equally common others. Presence/absence analyses assumed roughly uniform sequencing depth across donors.

This clone was seen only a few times. Its matching antigen is unknown. V was shortened by 3 bases and J by 1 base, with 12 bases between the two germline ends. CDR1 is SGHTA, CDR2 FQGNSA, per germline. This CDR3 contains 15 residues. Primers included in the PCR were 60 Vbeta and 13 Jbeta primers. The table came from immunoSEQ multiplex PCR; TCRdb's copy has only in-frame clones and leaves some out. The table has under 250,000 clones, about 80% seen once. The sequence was collected from a male donor in good health and CMV-seronegative. Specimen: PBMCs. The chain recombines TRBV7-2 with TRBJ1-2, with D perhaps matching TRBD1 (5 bases). This CDR3 reads CASSFRGRDNYGYTF. For the CDR3, the DNA is TGTGCCAGCAGCTTTCGGGGGAGGGATAACTATGGCTACACCTTC.